The 24 T cell receptor beta chains below were found in one sample sequenced in a study of blood T cells in healthy people across ages. Together with a sample-barcoded 5' primer, a J-beta primer mix was included in a second PCR lasting about 7 to 12 cycles. One entry per CDR3 protein results from TCRdb running MiXCR on the 5' RACE reads. The repertoire holds roughly 1,100,000 distinct CDR3 sequences, with approximately 25% as singletons. A further study also used this sample, focusing on T cells of mothers and their children.

Sequencing used blood. The source is a girl under 10 years old in good health.

This clonotype was observed a few times. V gene TRBV5-6 combines with J gene TRBJ1-1; TRBD1 matches 7 bases. The CDR3 sequence is 14 residues long. The germline V gene has CDR1 SGHDT and CDR2 YYEEEE. With V trimmed by 5 bases and J by 3 bases, 7 bases remained unmatched. CDR3 in amino acids: CASSRQGLDTEAFF. In DNA form, the CDR3 reads TGTGCCAGCAGTAGACAGGGTTTGGACACTGAAGCTTTCTTT.

V is TRBV27 and J is TRBJ2-1; D is undetermined. From germline, CDR1 is MNHEY and CDR2 SMNVEV (reference sequence). V was cut by 1 base and J by 15 bases, with 13 bases left in between. This CDR3 comprises 12 residues. In DNA form, the CDR3 reads TGTGCCAGCAGTTTATTAAGACACGAACCGTTCTTC. Protein sequence: CASSLLRHEPFF.

This clonotype was detected only a few times. V and J are TRBV12-3 or TRBV12-4 and TRBJ2-5; D is ambiguous. Judging by the DNA end, TRBJ2-1 fits better; the J call may be wrong. The CDR3 consists of 17 residues. Here the CDR3 DNA reads TGTGCCAGCAGTTTAGTTTTCCCCCTGGACCCGAGCAATGAGCAGTTCTTC. It codes for CASSLVFPLDPSNEQFF.

The sample holds a few counts of this clonotype. The genes are TRBV28 and TRBJ2-5; D might be TRBD1 or TRBD2, each matching 7 bases. TRBJ2-1 matches the DNA end more closely, so the J call is doubtful. This CDR3 is 18 amino acids long. Germline V gene lookup returns CDR1 MDHEN and CDR2 SYDVKM. The CDR3 region is CASSFYREGQRGGDEQFF. CDR3 DNA sequence: TGTGCCAGCAGCTTTTACCGAGAGGGACAGAGAGGGGGGGATGAGCAGTTCTTC.

This clonotype has just a few counts. Germline and junction disagree at one end, which may indicate a read error. This chain uses TRBV6-2 or TRBV6-3 with TRBJ2-1; the D is unclear. This CDR3 spans 12 amino acids. Germline values: CDR1 MNHEY, CDR2 SVGEGT. This chain's CDR3 is CASSYSFNEQFF. The CDR3 DNA is TGTGCCAGCAGTTACTCCTTCAATGAGCAGTTCTTC.

The rearrangement links TRBV6-5 to TRBJ1-4; 8 bases are a match to TRBD1. The trim removed 5 bases at V and 8 bases at J, leaving 7 bases unmatched. CDR3 size: 14 residues. Germline V gene lookup returns CDR1 MNHEY and CDR2 SVGAGI. The CDR3 bases are TGTGCCAGCAGTGACAGGGGAGAAGGCGAAAAACTGTTTTTT. It translates to CASSDRGEGEKLFF.

This clonotype was seen more than once but under ten times. The chain carries TRBV20-1 and TRBJ2-5; D possibly corresponds to TRBD1 (6 bases). CDR3 length: 17 amino acids. Looked up from germline, CDR1 is DFQATT and CDR2 is SNEGSKA (reference sequence). V was clipped by 6 bases and J by 4 bases, with 27 bases between them. The CDR3 DNA sequence: TGCAGTGCAACCCCTGAAGGGGGAGCTAGGTACATAGAGACCCAGTACTTC. The encoded protein is CSATPEGGARYIETQYF.

For this clonotype: This likely comes from a read error, as the CDR3 has no conserved phenylalanine or tryptophan at its end. V is TRBV7-2 and J is TRBJ2-5, with 10 bases lining up with TRBD2. The DNA end lines up better with TRBJ2-1; the J call may be wrong. The CDR3 covers 15 residues. Germline values: CDR1 SGHTA, CDR2 FQGNSA. The CDR3 protein is CASSFGSGRAEWQFS. The CDR3 nucleotides read TGTGCCAGCAGCTTCGGCAGCGGGAGGGCCGAATGGCAGTTCTCC.

This clonotype has more than one count but fewer than ten. V and J are TRBV9 and TRBJ2-2; no reliable D call. The length of the CDR3 is 14 residues. Trimming took 2 bases from V and 6 from J, leaving 11 bases between them. The germline gives CDR1 SGDLS, CDR2 YYNGEE. The CDR3 region has the DNA TGTGCCAGCAGCGTTACCATAGACTCCGGGGAGCTGTTTTTT. Encoded protein: CASSVTIDSGELFF.

This clonotype was observed a few times. The CDR3 nucleotides are TGTGCCAGCAGTTGGATAGGTGGGGAGACCCAGTACTTC. Its translation: CASSWIGGETQYF. The chain combines TRBV27 with TRBJ2-5, with D unclear. V lost 4 bases to trimming and J lost 5 bases, with 11 bases between them. Looked up from germline, CDR1 is MNHEY and CDR2 is SMNVEV (reference sequence). The CDR3 has 13 amino acids.

The J gene is TRBJ1-1, the V gene TRBV3-1; the D is unclear. Germline loops: CDR1 LGHDT, CDR2 YNNKEL (reference sequence). The CDR3 loop spans 12 amino acids. Trimming left V 5 bases short and J 5 bases short, with 9 bases between. The DNA of the CDR3 is TGTGCCAGCAGCACCGTAGGGACTGAAGCTTTCTTT. It translates to CASSTVGTEAFF.

CDR3 region: CASSLASGSPLHF. The CDR3 DNA reads as TGTGCCAGCAGCTTAGCCTCGGGTTCACCCCTCCACTTT. The chain carries TRBV7-6 and TRBJ1-6; D is unresolved. CDR1 and CDR2 from the germline V gene are SGHVS and FNYEAQ. CDR3 length equals 13 residues. Trimming cost V 0 bases and J 9 bases, with 6 bases left between them.

This clonotype was seen a handful of times. The rearrangement links TRBV28 to TRBJ2-6; TRBD1 is a possible D gene (6 bases). Germline V gene sequence: CDR1 MDHEN, CDR2 SYDVKM. V dropped 5 bases and J dropped 3 bases, with 17 bases sitting between them. The CDR3 has 17 residues. This CDR3 reads CASSQLQGRGGANVLTF. CDR3 coding DNA: TGTGCCAGCAGTCAACTACAGGGAAGGGGTGGGGCCAACGTCCTGACTTTC.

This rearrangement joins TRBV15 to TRBJ2-5; D remains unclear. Gene TRBJ2-1 matches the end of the DNA better, so the J call may be wrong. The germline gives CDR1 LNHNV, CDR2 YYDKDF (reference sequence). This CDR3 is built from 14 residues. The DNA of the CDR3 is TGTGCCACCAGCAGAGTTAACGGAGCCAATGAGCAGTTCTTC. This encodes CATSRVNGANEQFF.

The genes are TRBV7-6 and TRBJ2-1; D call uncertain. CDR3 length: 13 amino acids. V shed 5 bases and J shed 3 bases, with 8 bases lying between them. The germline V gene encodes CDR1 SGHVS and CDR2 FNYEAQ. The chain's CDR3 is CASSPTVYNEQFF. The CDR3 nucleotides read TGTGCCAGCAGCCCCACGGTCTACAATGAGCAGTTCTTC.

V gene TRBV7-2 combines with J gene TRBJ2-7; TRBD1 matches at 9 bases. V shed 2 bases, J shed 1 base, and the junction held 3 bases outside the gene matches. This CDR3 has 15 residues. Germline loops: CDR1 SGHTA, CDR2 FQGNSA. CDR3 protein: CASSLFDRGSYEQYF. DNA of the CDR3: TGTGCCAGCAGCTTATTCGACAGGGGGTCCTACGAGCAGTACTTC. The variable domain in full, completed from reference TRBV7-2 and TRBJ2-7, reads GAGVSQSPSNKVTEKGKDVELRCDPISGHTALYWYRQSLGQGLEFLIYFQGNSAPDKSGLPSDRFSAERTGGSVSTLTIQRTQQEDSAVYLCASSLFDRGSYEQYFGPGTRLTVT.

V gene TRBV3-1 combines with J gene TRBJ1-2; a weak D match, TRBD1 (5 bases). The length of the CDR3 is 15 residues. V was trimmed by 3 bases and J by 6 bases, leaving 17 bases between them. Germline values: CDR1 LGHDT, CDR2 YNNKEL (reference sequence). The CDR3 bases are TGTGCCAGCAGCCAGGATCCCGGGACCTGGAATGGCTACACCTTC. Protein sequence: CASSQDPGTWNGYTF.

This clonotype has only a few counts. The V and J genes are TRBV6-2 or TRBV6-3 and TRBJ2-5, with D uncertain. The better agreement between TRBJ2-1 and the DNA end casts doubt on the J call. The CDR3 has 11 amino acids. CDR1 MNHEY and CDR2 SVGEGT come from the germline V gene. The DNA for the CDR3 is TGTGCCAGCAGTCCTAGTGATGAGCAGTTCTTC. Translated, it gives CASSPSDEQFF.

The chain has TRBV7-2 and TRBJ2-7; D perhaps matches TRBD1 (5 bases). V lost 3 bases and J lost 6, with 12 bases in between. Looked up from germline, CDR1 is SGHTA and CDR2 is FQGNSA. The CDR3 length is 13 residues. CDR3 coding DNA: TGTGCCAGCAGCTTGGGGCCTACGGGCGAGCAGTACTTC. Translating gives CASSLGPTGEQYF.

The V call is TRBV28, the J call TRBJ2-1; D is unclear. V shed 5 bases and J shed 4 bases, with 12 bases lying between them. The CDR3 covers 14 residues. Germline loops: CDR1 MDHEN, CDR2 SYDVKM. The CDR3 DNA reads TGTGCCAGCAGTCAACCGAGTCTGTACAATGAGCAGTTCTTC. Translation gives CASSQPSLYNEQFF.

The V gene is TRBV4-1, the J gene TRBJ1-5; D remains ambiguous. The CDR3 contains 18 residues. V was shortened by 4 bases and J by 3 bases, with 22 bases between the two germline ends. CDR1 is MGHRA, CDR2 YSYEKL, per germline. The CDR3 region is CASSLMEGILVHNQPQHF. The CDR3 coding sequence is TGCGCCAGCAGCCTTATGGAAGGGATCCTCGTACACAATCAGCCCCAGCATTTT.

In this sample, this clonotype turned up a few times. This chain connects TRBV4-3 to TRBJ2-5; TRBD2 is a possible D gene (5 bases). The J call may not be correct, given that the DNA end is closer to TRBJ2-7. The CDR3 runs to 16 residues. Germline V gene lookup returns CDR1 LGHNA and CDR2 YSLEER. Here the CDR3 reads CASSQDSGLITGEQYF. The CDR3 DNA is TGCGCCAGCAGCCAAGATTCGGGGTTAATAACTGGCGAGCAGTACTTC.

This clonotype was seen only a few times. CDR3 loop: CASSTLAGRYNEQFF. The CDR3 nucleotides are TGTGCCAGTAGTACCCTAGCGGGGCGCTACAATGAGCAGTTCTTC. The chain uses TRBV19 and TRBJ2-1; 9 bases are shared with TRBD2. Germline lookup yields CDR1 LNHDA and CDR2 SQIVND (reference sequence). This CDR3 contains 15 residues. With V trimmed by 4 bases and J by 3 bases, 4 bases remained unmatched.

This clonotype has just a few counts. The J gene is TRBJ2-1, the V gene TRBV9, with 8 bases matching TRBD1. J was trimmed by 1 base and V by 3 bases; bases with no gene match: 9. The CDR3 is 17 residues long. Germline lookup yields CDR1 SGDLS and CDR2 YYNGEE. CDR3 bases: TGTGCCAGCAGCGGGATCGGGACAGGCTATTCCTACAATGAGCAGTTCTTC. This sequence encodes CASSGIGTGYSYNEQFF.